Below, 12 T cell receptor beta chains from the same sample are listed, as sequenced in a study of blood T cell repertoires in COVID-19 (dated by TCRdb to the early 2020s). The library was made by the immunoSEQ multiplex PCR assay. Held by TCRdb, this immuneACCESS table contains in-frame sequences only and omits some clones. Under half of the omission traces to an unresolved V gene where checked; the cause of the rest is unknown. The sample records approximately 70,000 clones, more than 80% of which are singletons. The ten largest account for roughly a third of the sample. Sequencing was performed on peripheral blood. These receptors were taken from a woman of 80 years or more with active or convalescent COVID-19.

This clone showed up just once. The V and J genes are TRBV5-5 and TRBJ2-1; D gene unclear. Per germline, CDR1 SGHKS and CDR2 YYEKEE (reference sequence). The CDR3 has 15 residues. V was pared by 2 bases and J by 2 bases, with 11 bases between. The CDR3 sequence: CASSLFRSTYNEQFF. The CDR3 coding sequence is TGTGCCAGCAGCTTATTCAGGTCGACCTACAATGAGCAGTTCTTC.

This chain uses TRBV9 with TRBJ1-5, with D uncertain. Trimming shortened V by 0 bases and J by 5 bases, and 6 bases separated the two germline ends. The germline V gene has CDR1 SGDLS and CDR2 YYNGEE. The CDR3 is made up of 13 amino acids. The CDR3 DNA follows: TGTGCCAGCAGCGTAGCCCCTTATCAGCCCCAGCATTTT. Encoded protein: CASSVAPYQPQHF.

V gene TRBV27 combines with J gene TRBJ2-3, with 12 bases aligning to TRBD2. The CDR3 spans 16 residues. The V segment lost 3 bases and the J segment 6 bases; nucleotides outside the gene matches: 7. Germline CDR1 reads MNHEY; CDR2 reads SMNVEV (reference sequence). CDR3 coding DNA: TGTGCCAGCAGTTTTAGACTAGCGGGGGAGAGGGATACGCAGTATTTT. This codes for CASSFRLAGERDTQYF.

The chain employs TRBV2 and TRBJ1-3, with 7 bases aligning to TRBD1. The CDR3 is made up of 12 amino acids. Germline V gene lookup returns CDR1 SNHLY and CDR2 FYNNEI. With V trimmed by 10 bases and J by 8 bases, 8 bases remained unmatched. This CDR3 is CAMGQREDTIYF. The CDR3 coding sequence is TGTGCCATGGGACAGAGGGAAGACACCATATATTTT.

The chain employs TRBV2 and TRBJ2-1; tentative D call: TRBD2 (5 bases). V lost 10 bases and J lost 9, with 22 bases in between. There are 14 residues in the CDR3. Germline V CDR1 and CDR2: SNHLY, FYNNEI. CDR3 amino acids: CANLRDVGRGEQFF. CDR3 bases: TGTGCCAACCTACGGGATGTAGGTCGAGGTGAGCAGTTCTTC.

The V and J genes are TRBV28 and TRBJ1-4, with a weak D call TRBD1 (5 bases). Per the germline V gene, CDR1 is MDHEN and CDR2 is SYDVKM. There are 15 residues in the CDR3. The V end was cut by 4 bases, the J end by 1 base, with 10 bases between. For the CDR3, the DNA is TGTGCCAGCAGTTCAGGGCTCGGAACTAATGAAAAACTGTTTTTT. It specifies CASSSGLGTNEKLFF.

The chain combines TRBV5-8 with TRBJ1-5; a possible D gene is TRBD1 (5 bases). This CDR3 contains 17 residues. Germline V gene data show CDR1 as SGHTS and CDR2 as YDEGEE. V lost 4 bases to trimming and J lost 4 bases, with 21 bases between them. The CDR3 sequence: CASSHEDRTFGNQPQHF. Here the CDR3 DNA reads TGTGCCAGCAGCCACGAAGATCGGACATTCGGGAATCAGCCCCAGCATTTT.

The chain combines TRBV5-1 with TRBJ2-1; D is unresolved. Germline V gene lookup returns CDR1 SGHRS and CDR2 YFSETQ. This CDR3 region has 12 residues. V was shortened by 3 bases and J by 6 bases, with 7 bases between the two germline ends. CDR3 nucleotide sequence: TGCGCCAGCAGCTGGTCGAGCAATGAGCAGTTCTTC. Amino acids: CASSWSSNEQFF. Full variable domain (remainder filled in from reference TRBV5-1 and TRBJ2-1): KAGVTQTPRYLIKTRGQQVTLSCSPISGHRSVSWYQQTPGQGLQFLFEYFSETQRNKGNFPGRFSGRQFSNSRSEMNVSTLELGDSALYLCASSWSSNEQFFGPGTRLTVL.

This clone was observed once. V gene TRBV5-6 combines with J gene TRBJ1-2; 8 positions match TRBD1. CDR1 and CDR2 from the germline V gene are SGHDT and YYEEEE. The trim removed 7 bases at V and 3 bases at J, leaving 11 bases unmatched. The CDR3 spans 15 residues. CDR3: CASVRDRRTDYGYTF. CDR3 DNA: TGTGCCAGCGTCCGGGACAGGAGAACCGACTATGGCTACACCTTC.

This CDR3 reads CASSGAGDTQYF. CDR3 sequence (DNA): TGTGCCAGCAGCGGCGCGGGGGATACGCAGTATTTT. The rearrangement links TRBV11-3 to TRBJ2-3, with D maybe TRBD2 (6 bases). CDR1 is SGHNT and CDR2 is YENEEA in the germline V gene. The CDR3 is made up of 12 amino acids. Trimming took off 5 bases at V and 6 bases at J, with 9 bases between the two ends.

The CDR3 nucleotides read TGTGCCAGCTCCGACCCCGGACAGACCAGCTACACCTTC. Translating it yields CASSDPGQTSYTF. The chain joins TRBV7-2 to TRBJ1-2, with a possible D match to TRBD1 (6 bases). This CDR3 comprises 13 residues. Trimming shortened V by 8 bases and J by 9 bases, and 19 bases separated the two germline ends. Germline V CDR1 and CDR2: SGHTA, FQGNSA.

The chain links TRBV6-5 to TRBJ1-6; 7 positions agree with TRBD1. This CDR3 region has 14 residues. Trimming at V came to 5 bases and at J to 9 bases, leaving 7 bases not matched to a gene. Germline V CDR1 and CDR2: MNHEY, SVGAGI. Here the CDR3 reads CASSPDRAGSPLHF. CDR3 coding DNA: TGTGCCAGCAGTCCCGACAGGGCAGGTTCACCCCTCCACTTT.